This T cell receptor (beta chain) emerged from a study of blood T cell repertoires in COVID-19. Each recovered donor of Cohort 3 presented with two negative PCRs, clearance, or symptom resolution. CDR1 is KGHSH, CDR2 LQKENI, per germline. This CDR3 region has 15 residues. J gave up 6 bases and V 1 base, and 7 bases lay outside the gene matches. The authors' processing: Amplifying reference gene primers gave estimates of nucleated cell counts. Sequenced by immunoSEQ multiplex PCR; TCRdb stores in-frame clones only, minus some. The D gene and trimming were derived from the DNA, and the V and J assignments and clone size from that table. Among approximately 440,000 clones listed, 90% were seen once.

Source material: PBMCs or T cells enriched from blood (not recorded which). The chain has TRBV18 and TRBJ1-2; 8 nucleotides agree with TRBD1. The TCR sequence derives from a man aged 18-30 years who had recovered from COVID-19. CDR3 nucleotides: TGTGCCAGCTCACCACTTCGGACAGGGAGCGATGGCTACACCTTC. Amino acid sequence: CASSPLRTGSDGYTF.